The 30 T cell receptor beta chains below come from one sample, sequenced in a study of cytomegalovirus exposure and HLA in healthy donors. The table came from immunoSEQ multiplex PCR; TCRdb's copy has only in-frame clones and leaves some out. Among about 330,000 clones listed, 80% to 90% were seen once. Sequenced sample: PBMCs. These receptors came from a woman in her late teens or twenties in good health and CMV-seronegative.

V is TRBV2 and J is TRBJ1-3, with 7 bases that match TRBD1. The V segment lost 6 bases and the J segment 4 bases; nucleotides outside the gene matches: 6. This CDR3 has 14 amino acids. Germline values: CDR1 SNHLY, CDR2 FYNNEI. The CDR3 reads CASRDRVTGNTIYF. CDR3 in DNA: TGTGCCAGCAGAGACAGGGTGACAGGAAACACCATATATTTT.

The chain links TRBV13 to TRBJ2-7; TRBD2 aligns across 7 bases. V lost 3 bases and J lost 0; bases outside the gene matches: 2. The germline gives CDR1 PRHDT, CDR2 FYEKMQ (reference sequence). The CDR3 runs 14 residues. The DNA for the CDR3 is TGTGCCAGCAGCTTGGGGACTAACTCCTACGAGCAGTACTTC. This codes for CASSLGTNSYEQYF.

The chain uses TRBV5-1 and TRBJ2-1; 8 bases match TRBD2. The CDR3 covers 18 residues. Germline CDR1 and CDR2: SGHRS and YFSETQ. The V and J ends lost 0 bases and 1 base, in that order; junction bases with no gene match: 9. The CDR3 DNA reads TGCGCCAGCAGCTTGGCCCCAGCGGGAGCTCATTCCTACAATGAGCAGTTCTTC. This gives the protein CASSLAPAGAHSYNEQFF.

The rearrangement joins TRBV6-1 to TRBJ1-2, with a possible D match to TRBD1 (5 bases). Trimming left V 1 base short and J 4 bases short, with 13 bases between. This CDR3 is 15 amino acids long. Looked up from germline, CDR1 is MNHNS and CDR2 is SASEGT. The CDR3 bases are TGTGCCAGCAGTGAAGGTGGCAGGGAGGCCTATGGCTACACCTTC. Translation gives CASSEGGREAYGYTF.

Here the CDR3 reads CASSVAGAINQPQHF. The CDR3, as DNA: TGTGCCAGCAGCGTAGCGGGAGCAATCAATCAGCCCCAGCATTTT. V is TRBV9 and J is TRBJ1-5; D gene uncertain. V was cut by 0 bases and J by 3 bases, with 10 bases left in between. The germline CDR1 and CDR2 sequences are SGDLS and YYNGEE. The CDR3 runs to 15 residues. Together with reference TRBV9 and TRBJ1-5, the CDR3 gives the full variable domain: DSGVTQTPKHLITATGQRVTLRCSPRSGDLSVYWYQQSLDQGLQFLIQYYNGEERAKGNILERFSAQQFPDLHSELNLSSLELGDSALYFCASSVAGAINQPQHFGDGTRLSIL.

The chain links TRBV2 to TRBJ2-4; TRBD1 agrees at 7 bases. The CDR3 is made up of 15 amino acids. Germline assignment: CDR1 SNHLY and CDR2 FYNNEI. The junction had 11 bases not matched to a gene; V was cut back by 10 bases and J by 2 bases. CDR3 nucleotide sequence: TGTGCCACCCAACCCAGGGGGACAACCAAAAACATTCAGTACTTC. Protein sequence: CATQPRGTTKNIQYF.

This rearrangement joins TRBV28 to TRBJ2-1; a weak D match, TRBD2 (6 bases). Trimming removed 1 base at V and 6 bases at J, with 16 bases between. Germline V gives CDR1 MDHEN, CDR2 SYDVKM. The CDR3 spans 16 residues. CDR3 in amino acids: CASSLYFGGTSNEQFF. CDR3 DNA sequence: TGTGCCAGCAGTTTATACTTCGGCGGGACGTCCAATGAGCAGTTCTTC.

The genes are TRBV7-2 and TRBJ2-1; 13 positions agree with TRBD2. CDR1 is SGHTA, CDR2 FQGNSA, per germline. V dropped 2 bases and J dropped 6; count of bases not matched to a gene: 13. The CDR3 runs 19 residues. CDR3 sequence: CASSLYGLAGDGDSNEQFF. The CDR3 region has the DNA TGTGCCAGCAGCTTATACGGACTAGCGGGAGACGGGGACAGCAATGAGCAGTTCTTC.

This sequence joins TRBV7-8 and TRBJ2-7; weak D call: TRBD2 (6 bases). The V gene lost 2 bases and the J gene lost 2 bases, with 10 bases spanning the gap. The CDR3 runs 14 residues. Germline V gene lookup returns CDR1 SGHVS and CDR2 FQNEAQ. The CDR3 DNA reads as TGTGCCAGCAGCTTAATGGCGGGGCCCTACGAGCAGTACTTC. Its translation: CASSLMAGPYEQYF.

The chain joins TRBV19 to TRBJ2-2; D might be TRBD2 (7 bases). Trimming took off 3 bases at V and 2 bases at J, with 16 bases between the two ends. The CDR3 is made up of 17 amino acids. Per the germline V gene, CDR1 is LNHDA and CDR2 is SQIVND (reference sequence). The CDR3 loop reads CASSIPFSGTNTGELFF. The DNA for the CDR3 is TGTGCCAGTAGTATTCCCTTCAGCGGGACAAACACCGGGGAGCTGTTTTTT.

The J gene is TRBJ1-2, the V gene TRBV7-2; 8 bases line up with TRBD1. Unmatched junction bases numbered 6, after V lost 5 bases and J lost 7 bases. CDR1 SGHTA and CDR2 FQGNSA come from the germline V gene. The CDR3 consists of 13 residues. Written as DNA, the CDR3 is TGTGCCAGCAGCATACAGGGGGATTCTGGCTACACCTTC. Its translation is CASSIQGDSGYTF. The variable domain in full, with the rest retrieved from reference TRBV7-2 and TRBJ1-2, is GAGVSQSPSNKVTEKGKDVELRCDPISGHTALYWYRQSLGQGLEFLIYFQGNSAPDKSGLPSDRFSAERTGGSVSTLTIQRTQQEDSAVYLCASSIQGDSGYTFGSGTRLTVV.

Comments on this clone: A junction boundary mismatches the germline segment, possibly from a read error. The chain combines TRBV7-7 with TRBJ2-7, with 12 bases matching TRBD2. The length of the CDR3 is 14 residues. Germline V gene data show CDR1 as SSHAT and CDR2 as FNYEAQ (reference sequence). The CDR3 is CASSVTSGSSEQYF. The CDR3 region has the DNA TGTGCTAGCAGCGTGACTAGCGGGAGTAGCGAGCAGTACTTC.

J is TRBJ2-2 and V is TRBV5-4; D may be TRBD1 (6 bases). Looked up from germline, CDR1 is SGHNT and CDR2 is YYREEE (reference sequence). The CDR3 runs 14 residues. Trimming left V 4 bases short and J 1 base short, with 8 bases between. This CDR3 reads CASSRQENTGELFF. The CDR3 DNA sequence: TGTGCCAGCAGCCGACAGGAGAACACCGGGGAGCTGTTTTTT. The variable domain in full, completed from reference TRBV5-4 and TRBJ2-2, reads ETGVTQSPTHLIKTRGQQVTLRCSSQSGHNTVSWYQQALGQGPQFIFQYYREEENGRGNFPPRFSGLQFPNYSSELNVNALELDDSALYLCASSRQENTGELFFGEGSRLTVL.

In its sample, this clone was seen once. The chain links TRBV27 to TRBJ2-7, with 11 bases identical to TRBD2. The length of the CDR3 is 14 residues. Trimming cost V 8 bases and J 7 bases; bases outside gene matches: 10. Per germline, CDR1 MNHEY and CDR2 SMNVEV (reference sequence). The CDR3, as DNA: TGTGCCAGCTCTTTAGCGGGAGGGCCTGAGGAGCAGTACTTC. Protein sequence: CASSLAGGPEEQYF.

CDR3 sequence reads: CASNKGQMNEKLFF. The CDR3 DNA sequence: TGTGCCAGCAACAAAGGACAGATGAATGAAAAACTGTTTTTT. The chain employs TRBV2 and TRBJ1-4, with D possibly being TRBD1 (6 bases). V lost 7 bases and J 5 bases, leaving 14 bases between the germline ends. CDR1 and CDR2 (germline): SNHLY, FYNNEI. CDR3 length: 14 amino acids.

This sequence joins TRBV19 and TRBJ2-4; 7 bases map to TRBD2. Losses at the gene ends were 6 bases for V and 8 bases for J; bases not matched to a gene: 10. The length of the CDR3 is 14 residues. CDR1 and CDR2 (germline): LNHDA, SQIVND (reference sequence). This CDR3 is CASRPLRGGDIQYF. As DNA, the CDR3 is TGTGCCAGTAGACCCCTCCGCGGGGGAGACATTCAGTACTTC.

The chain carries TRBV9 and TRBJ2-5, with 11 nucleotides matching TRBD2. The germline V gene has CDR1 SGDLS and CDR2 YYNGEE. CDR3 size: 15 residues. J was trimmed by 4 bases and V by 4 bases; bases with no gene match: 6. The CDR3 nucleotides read TGTGCCAGCAGCTTATCCGGGACTAGCGGAGAGACCCAGTACTTC. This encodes CASSLSGTSGETQYF.

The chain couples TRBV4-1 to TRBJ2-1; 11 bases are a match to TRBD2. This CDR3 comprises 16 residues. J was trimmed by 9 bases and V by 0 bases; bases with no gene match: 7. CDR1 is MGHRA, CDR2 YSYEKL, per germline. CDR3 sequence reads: CASSQDRGLAGSEQFF. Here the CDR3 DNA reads TGCGCCAGCAGCCAAGACCGAGGACTAGCGGGCAGTGAGCAGTTCTTC.

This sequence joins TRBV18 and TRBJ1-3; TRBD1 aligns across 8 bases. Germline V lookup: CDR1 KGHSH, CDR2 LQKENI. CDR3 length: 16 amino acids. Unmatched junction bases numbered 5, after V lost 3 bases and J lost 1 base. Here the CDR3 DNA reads TGTGCCAGCTCACCGAGGACAGGGTTATCTGGAAACACCATATATTTT. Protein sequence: CASSPRTGLSGNTIYF.

The CDR3 bases are TGTGCCAGCAGTTTTAAGGGACTAGGTACCTACAATGAGCAGTTCTTC. Its protein product is CASSFKGLGTYNEQFF. The chain uses TRBV27 and TRBJ2-1; 8 bases align to TRBD2. V lost 3 bases to trimming and J lost 2 bases; unmatched junction nucleotides: 6. The CDR3 spans 16 residues. The V gene's germline CDR1 is MNHEY and CDR2 SMNVEV (reference sequence).

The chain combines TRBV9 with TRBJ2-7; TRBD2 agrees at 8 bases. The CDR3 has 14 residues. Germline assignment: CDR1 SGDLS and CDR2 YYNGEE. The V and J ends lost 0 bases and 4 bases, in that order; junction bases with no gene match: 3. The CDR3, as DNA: TGTGCCAGCAGCGTAGAGAGCGGGAGTTACGAGCAGTACTTC. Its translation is CASSVESGSYEQYF.

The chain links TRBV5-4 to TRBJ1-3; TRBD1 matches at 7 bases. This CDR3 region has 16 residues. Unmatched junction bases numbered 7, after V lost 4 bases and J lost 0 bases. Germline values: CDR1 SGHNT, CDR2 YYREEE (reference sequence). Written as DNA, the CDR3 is TGTGCCAGCAGCGACAATACAGGGGCCTCTGGAAACACCATATATTTT. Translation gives CASSDNTGASGNTIYF.

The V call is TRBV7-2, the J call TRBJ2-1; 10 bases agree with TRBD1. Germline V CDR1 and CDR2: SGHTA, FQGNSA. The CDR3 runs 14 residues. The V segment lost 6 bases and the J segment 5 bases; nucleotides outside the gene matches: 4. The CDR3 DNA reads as TGTGCCAGCAGATCCGGGACAGGGGACAATGAGCAGTTCTTC. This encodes CASRSGTGDNEQFF.

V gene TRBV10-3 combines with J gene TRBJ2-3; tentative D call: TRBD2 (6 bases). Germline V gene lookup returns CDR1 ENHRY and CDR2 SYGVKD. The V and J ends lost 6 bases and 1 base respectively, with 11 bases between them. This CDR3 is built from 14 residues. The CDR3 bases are TGTGCCATCAGCAGCGGGCCCCGCACAGATACGCAGTATTTT. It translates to CAISSGPRTDTQYF.

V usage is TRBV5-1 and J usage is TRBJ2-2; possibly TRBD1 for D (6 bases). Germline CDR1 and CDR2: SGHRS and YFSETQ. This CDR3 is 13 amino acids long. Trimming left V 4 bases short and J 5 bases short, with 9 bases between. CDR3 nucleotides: TGCGCCAGCAGCCTACAGGGAACCGGGGAGCTGTTTTTT. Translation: CASSLQGTGELFF.

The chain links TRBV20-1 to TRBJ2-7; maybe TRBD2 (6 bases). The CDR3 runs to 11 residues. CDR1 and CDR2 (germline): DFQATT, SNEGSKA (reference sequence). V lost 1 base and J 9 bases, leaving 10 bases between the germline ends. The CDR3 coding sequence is TGCAGTGCTAGAGGAACGGAGGGGCAGTACTTC. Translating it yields CSARGTEGQYF.

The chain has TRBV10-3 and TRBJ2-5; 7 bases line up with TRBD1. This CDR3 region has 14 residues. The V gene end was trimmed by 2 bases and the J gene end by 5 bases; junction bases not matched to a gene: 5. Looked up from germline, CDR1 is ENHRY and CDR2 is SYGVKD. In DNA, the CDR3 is TGTGCCATCAGTGAGAGGACAGGCGGGGAGACCCAGTACTTC. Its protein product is CAISERTGGETQYF.

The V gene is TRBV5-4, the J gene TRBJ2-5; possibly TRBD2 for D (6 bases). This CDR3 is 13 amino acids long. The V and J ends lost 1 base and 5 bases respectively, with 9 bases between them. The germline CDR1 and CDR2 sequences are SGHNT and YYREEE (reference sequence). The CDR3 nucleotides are TGTGCCAGCAGCTTGTGGGGGGAGGAGACCCAGTACTTC. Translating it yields CASSLWGEETQYF.

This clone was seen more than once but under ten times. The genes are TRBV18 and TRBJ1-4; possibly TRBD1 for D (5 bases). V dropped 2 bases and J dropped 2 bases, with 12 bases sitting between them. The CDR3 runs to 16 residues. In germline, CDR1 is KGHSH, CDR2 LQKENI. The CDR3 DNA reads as TGTGCCAGCTCACCATTCGGGGGAGAGACTAATGAAAAACTGTTTTTT. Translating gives CASSPFGGETNEKLFF.

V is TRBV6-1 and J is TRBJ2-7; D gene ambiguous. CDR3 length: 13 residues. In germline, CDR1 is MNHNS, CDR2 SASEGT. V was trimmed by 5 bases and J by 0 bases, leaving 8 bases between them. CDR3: CASSMESSYEQYF. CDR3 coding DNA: TGTGCCAGCAGTATGGAGTCCTCCTACGAGCAGTACTTC.